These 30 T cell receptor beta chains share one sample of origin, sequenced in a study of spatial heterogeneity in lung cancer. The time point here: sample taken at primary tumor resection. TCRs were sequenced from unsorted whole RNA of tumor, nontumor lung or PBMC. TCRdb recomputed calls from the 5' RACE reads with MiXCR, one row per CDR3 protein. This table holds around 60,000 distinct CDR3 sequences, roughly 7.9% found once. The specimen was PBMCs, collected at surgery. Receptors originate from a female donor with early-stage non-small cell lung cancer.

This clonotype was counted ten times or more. CDR3 in DNA: TGTGCCAGCAGCTTACAGGGGCACTATGGCTACACCTTC. Protein: CASSLQGHYGYTF. The chain recombines TRBV7-9 with TRBJ1-2; maybe TRBD1 (6 bases). Between the trimmed V and J ends, which lost 2 bases and 3 bases, there was a span of 7 bases. This CDR3 has 13 residues. CDR1 is SEHNR, CDR2 FQNEAQ, per germline (reference sequence). The whole variable domain, remainder taken from reference TRBV7-9 and TRBJ1-2, is DTGVSQNPRHKITKRGQNVTFRCDPISEHNRLYWYRQTLGQGPEFLTYFQNEAQLEKSRLLSDRFSAERPKGSFSTLEIQRTEQGDSAMYLCASSLQGHYGYTFGSGTRLTVV.

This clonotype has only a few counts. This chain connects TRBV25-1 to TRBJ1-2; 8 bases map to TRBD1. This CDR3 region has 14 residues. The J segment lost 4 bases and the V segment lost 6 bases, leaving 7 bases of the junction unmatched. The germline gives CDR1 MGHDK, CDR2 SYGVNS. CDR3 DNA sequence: TGTGCCAGCAGCCCGACTGGACAGGGCTATGGCTACACCTTC. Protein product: CASSPTGQGYGYTF.

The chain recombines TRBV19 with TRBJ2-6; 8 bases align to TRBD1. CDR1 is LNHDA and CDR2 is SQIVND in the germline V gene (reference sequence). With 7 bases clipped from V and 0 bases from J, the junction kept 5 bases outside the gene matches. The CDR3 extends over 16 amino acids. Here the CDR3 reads CASTTGGYSGANVLTF. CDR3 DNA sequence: TGTGCCAGTACCACAGGGGGTTACTCTGGGGCCAACGTCCTGACTTTC.

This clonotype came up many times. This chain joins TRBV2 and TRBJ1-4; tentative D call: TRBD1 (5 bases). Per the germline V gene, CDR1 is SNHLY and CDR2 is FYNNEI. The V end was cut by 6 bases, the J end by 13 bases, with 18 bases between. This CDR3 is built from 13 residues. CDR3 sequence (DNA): TGTGCCAGCAGAGGGACCGGTAATTTGGGACTGTTTTTT. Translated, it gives CASRGTGNLGLFF.

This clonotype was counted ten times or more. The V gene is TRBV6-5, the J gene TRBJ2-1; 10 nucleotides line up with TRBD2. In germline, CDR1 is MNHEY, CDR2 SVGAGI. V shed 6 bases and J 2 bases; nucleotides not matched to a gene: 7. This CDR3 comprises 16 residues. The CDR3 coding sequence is TGTGCCAGCAGCCTTACTCTAGCGGGGGCCTACAATGAGCAGTTCTTC. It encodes CASSLTLAGAYNEQFF.

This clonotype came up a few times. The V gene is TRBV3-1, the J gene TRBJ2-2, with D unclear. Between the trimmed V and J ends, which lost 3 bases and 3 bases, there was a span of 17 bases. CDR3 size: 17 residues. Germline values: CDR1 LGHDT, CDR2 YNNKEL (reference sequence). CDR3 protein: CASSQDPFFEDTGELFF. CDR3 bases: TGTGCCAGCAGCCAGGACCCTTTCTTTGAAGACACCGGGGAGCTGTTTTTT. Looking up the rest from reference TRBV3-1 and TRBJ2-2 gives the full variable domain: DTAVSQTPKYLVTQMGNDKSIKCEQNLGHDTMYWYKQDSKKFLKIMFSYNNKELIINETVPNRFSPKSPDKAHLNLHINSLELGDSAVYFCASSQDPFFEDTGELFFGEGSRLTVL.

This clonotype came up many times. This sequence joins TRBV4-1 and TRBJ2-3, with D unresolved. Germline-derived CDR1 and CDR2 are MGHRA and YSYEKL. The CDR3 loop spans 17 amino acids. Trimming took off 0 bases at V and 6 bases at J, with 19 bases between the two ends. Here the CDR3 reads CASSQDQRTEGMDTQYF. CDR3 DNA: TGCGCCAGCAGCCAAGATCAACGGACGGAAGGGATGGATACGCAGTATTTT.

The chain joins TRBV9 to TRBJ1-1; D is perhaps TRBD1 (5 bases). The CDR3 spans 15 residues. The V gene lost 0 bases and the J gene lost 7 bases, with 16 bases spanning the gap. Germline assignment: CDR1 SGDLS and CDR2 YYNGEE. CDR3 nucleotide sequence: TGTGCCAGCAGCGTAGCTACGAGGGGAGACCTTGAAGCTTTCTTT. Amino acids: CASSVATRGDLEAFF.

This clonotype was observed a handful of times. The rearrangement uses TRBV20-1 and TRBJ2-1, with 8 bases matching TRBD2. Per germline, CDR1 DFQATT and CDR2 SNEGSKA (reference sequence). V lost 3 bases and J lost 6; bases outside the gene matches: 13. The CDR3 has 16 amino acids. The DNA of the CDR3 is TGCAGTGCTAGGCCGCCCCGTAGCGGGGCCGGCAATGAGCAGTTCTTC. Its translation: CSARPPRSGAGNEQFF.

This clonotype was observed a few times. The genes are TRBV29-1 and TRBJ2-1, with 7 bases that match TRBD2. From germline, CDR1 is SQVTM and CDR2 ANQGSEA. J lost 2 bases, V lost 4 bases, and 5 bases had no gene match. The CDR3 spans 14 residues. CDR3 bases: TGCAGCGTTGCCAGCGGGGACCCCTACAATGAGCAGTTCTTC. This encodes CSVASGDPYNEQFF.

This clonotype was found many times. CDR3 nucleotides: TGTGCCAGCAGTCGCTCTAGCGGCCTAGCCAAAAACATTCAGTACTTC. Its protein is CASSRSSGLAKNIQYF. V and J are TRBV27 and TRBJ2-4, with 7 bases identical to TRBD2. V lost 5 bases, J lost 0 bases, and 7 bases stayed unmatched. This CDR3 has 16 amino acids. The germline CDR1 and CDR2 sequences are MNHEY and SMNVEV (reference sequence).

In DNA form, the CDR3 reads TGCAGTGCTGGGGGAGGGCCTCAGCAGGATACGCAGTATTTT. Its protein product is CSAGGGPQQDTQYF. The chain links TRBV20-1 to TRBJ2-3; 7 nucleotides agree with TRBD2. V lost 5 bases to trimming and J lost 6 bases; unmatched junction nucleotides: 11. The length of the CDR3 is 14 residues. CDR1 and CDR2 (germline): DFQATT, SNEGSKA (reference sequence).

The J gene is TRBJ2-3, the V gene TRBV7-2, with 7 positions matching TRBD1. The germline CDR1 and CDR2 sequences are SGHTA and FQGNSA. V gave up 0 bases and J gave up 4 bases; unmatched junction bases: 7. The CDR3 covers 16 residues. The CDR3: CASSLAVAGGPDTQYF. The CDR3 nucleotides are TGTGCCAGCAGCTTAGCCGTGGCAGGGGGTCCAGATACGCAGTATTTT.

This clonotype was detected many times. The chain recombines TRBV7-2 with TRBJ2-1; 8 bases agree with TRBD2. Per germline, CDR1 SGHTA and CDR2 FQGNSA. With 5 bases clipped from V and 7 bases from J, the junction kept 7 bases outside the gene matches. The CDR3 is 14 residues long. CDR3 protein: CASSTRTSWNEQFF. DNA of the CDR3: TGTGCCAGCAGCACCCGGACTAGCTGGAATGAGCAGTTCTTC.

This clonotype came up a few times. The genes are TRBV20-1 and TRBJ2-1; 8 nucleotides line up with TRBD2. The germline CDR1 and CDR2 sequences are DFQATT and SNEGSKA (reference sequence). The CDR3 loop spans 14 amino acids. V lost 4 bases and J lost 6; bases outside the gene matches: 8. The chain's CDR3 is CSAISGGGLNEQFF. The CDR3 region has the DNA TGCAGTGCTATCTCCGGGGGGGGACTCAATGAGCAGTTCTTC.

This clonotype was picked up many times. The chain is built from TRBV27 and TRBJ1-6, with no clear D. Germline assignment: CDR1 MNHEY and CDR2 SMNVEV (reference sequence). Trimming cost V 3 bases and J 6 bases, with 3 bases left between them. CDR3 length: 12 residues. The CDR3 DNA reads TGTGCCAGCAGTTTCTCTAATTCACCCCTCCACTTT. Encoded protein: CASSFSNSPLHF.

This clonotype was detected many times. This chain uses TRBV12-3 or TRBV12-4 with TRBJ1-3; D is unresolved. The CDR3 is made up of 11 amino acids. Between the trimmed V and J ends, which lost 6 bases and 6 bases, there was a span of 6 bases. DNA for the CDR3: TGTGCCAGCAGCTCCCTAAACACCATATATTTT. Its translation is CASSSLNTIYF.

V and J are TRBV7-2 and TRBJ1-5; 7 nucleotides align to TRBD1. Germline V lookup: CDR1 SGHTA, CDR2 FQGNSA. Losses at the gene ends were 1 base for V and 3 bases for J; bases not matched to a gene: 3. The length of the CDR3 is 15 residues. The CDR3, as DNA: TGTGCCAGCAGCTTAGGGGACAGAGTCAATCAGCCCCAGCATTTT. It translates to CASSLGDRVNQPQHF.

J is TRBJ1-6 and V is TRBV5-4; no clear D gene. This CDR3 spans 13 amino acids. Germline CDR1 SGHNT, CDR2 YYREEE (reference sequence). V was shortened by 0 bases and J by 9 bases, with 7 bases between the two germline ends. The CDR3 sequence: CASSLVESSPLHF. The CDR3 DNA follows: TGTGCCAGCAGCTTGGTTGAGAGTTCACCCCTCCACTTT.

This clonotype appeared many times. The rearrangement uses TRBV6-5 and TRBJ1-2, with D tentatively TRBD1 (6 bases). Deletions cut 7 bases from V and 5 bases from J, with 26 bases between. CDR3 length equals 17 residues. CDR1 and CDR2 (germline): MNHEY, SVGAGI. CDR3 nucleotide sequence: TGTGCCAGCACCGTAGACAGGTCGGCCTCCGTTTCTTATGGCTACACCTTC. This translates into CASTVDRSASVSYGYTF.

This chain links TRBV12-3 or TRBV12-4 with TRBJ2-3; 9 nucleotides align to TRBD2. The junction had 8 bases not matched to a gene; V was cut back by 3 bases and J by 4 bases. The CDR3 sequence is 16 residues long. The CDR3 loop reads CASSFLGGGAADTQYF. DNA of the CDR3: TGTGCCAGCAGTTTTTTGGGCGGGGGGGCGGCAGATACGCAGTATTTT.

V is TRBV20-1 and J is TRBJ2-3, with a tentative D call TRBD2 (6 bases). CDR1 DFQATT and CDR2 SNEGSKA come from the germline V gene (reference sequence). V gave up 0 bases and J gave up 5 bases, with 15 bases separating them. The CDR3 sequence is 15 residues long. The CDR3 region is CSARDLTGEVDTQYF. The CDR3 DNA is TGCAGTGCTAGAGATTTGACGGGAGAAGTAGATACGCAGTATTTT.

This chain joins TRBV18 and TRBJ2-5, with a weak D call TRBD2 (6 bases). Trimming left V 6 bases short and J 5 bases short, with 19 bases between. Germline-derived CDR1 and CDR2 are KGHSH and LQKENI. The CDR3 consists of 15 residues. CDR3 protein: CASSPRTTSRETQYF. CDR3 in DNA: TGTGCCAGCTCCCCTCGGACTACCTCCCGGGAGACCCAGTACTTC.

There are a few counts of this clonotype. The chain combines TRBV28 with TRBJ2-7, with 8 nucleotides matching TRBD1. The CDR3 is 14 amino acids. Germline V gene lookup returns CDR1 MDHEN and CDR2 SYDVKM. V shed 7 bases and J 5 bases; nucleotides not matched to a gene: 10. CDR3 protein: CASTGDRFWDEQYV. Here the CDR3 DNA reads TGTGCCAGCACCGGGGACAGGTTCTGGGACGAGCAGTACGTC.

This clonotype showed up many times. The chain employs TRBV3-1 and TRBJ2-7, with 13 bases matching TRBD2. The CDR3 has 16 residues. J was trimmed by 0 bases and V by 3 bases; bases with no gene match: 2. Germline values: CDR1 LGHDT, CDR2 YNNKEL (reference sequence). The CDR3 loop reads CASSQGTSGNSYEQYF. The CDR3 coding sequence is TGTGCCAGCAGCCAGGGGACTAGCGGGAACTCCTACGAGCAGTACTTC.

CDR3: CASKSLGRGTDTQYF. CDR3 DNA: TGTGCCAGCAAGAGTTTAGGTCGGGGCACAGATACGCAGTATTTT. The chain joins TRBV7-2 to TRBJ2-3; D uncertain. Between the trimmed V and J ends, which lost 7 bases and 1 base, there was a span of 15 bases. CDR3 length: 15 residues. Germline V CDR1 and CDR2: SGHTA, FQGNSA.

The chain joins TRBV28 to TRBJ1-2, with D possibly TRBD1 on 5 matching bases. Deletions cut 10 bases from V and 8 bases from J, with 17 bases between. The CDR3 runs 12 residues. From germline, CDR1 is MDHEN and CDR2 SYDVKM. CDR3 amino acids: CATTIWGAGYTF. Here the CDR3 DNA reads TGTGCCACCACCATTTGGGGCGCAGGCTACACCTTC.

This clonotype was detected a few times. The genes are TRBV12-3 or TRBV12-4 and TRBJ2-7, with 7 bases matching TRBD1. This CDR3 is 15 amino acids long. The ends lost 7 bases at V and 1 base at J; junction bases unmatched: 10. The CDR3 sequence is CASNRQGHTSYEQYF. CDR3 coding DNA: TGTGCCAGCAACCGACAGGGACACACTTCCTACGAGCAGTACTTC.

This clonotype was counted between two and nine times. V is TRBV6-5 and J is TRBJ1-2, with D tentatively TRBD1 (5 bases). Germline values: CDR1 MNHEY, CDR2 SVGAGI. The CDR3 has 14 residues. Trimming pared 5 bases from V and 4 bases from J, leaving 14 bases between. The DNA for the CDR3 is TGTGCCAGCAGTCCCGCGGGGCAAGGCTATGGCTACACCTTC. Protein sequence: CASSPAGQGYGYTF.

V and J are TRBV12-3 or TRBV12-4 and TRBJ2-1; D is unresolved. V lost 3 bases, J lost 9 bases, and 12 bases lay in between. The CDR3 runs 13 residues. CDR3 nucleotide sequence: TGTGCCAGCAGTTTGGACGAGATCGGTGAGCAGTTCTTC. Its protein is CASSLDEIGEQFF.